This is a list of T cell receptor beta chains from one sample in a study of blood T cell repertoires in COVID-19. TCRdb's table, derived via immunoSEQ multiplex PCR, lists solely in-frame clones and lacks some. The sample contains under 200,000 clones, about 80% of which appear only once. Sequenced: PBMCs or T cells enriched from blood (not recorded which). These receptors were taken from a woman aged 60-75 years with acute COVID-19. CDR3s include the opening cysteine and the closing phenylalanine or tryptophan. A D gene is named only where the DNA matches it firmly. Where a row states a size, it is once, few, many or the class of an expanded clone; other rows omit it.

size	D	V	length	J	CDR3	DNA
-	-	TRBV23-1	14	TRBJ1-2	CASSQLPGIYGYTF	TGCGCCAGCAGTCAATTGCCAGGGATCTATGGCTACACCTTC
-	TRBD2	TRBV29-1	14	TRBJ2-3	CSVEKAGVMNTQYF	TGCAGCGTTGAGAAAGCGGGAGTAATGAATACGCAGTATTTT
-	-	TRBV19	13	TRBJ1-3	CASSGQLQGDIYF	TGTGCCAGTAGTGGTCAACTACAGGGAGACATATATTTT
-	-	TRBV7-8	15	TRBJ1-5	CASSPQGLSNQPQHF	TGTGCCAGCAGCCCCCAGGGGTTGTCCAATCAGCCCCAGCATTTT
-	-	TRBV7-2	15	TRBJ1-6	CASSLAQGNGSPLHF	TGTGCCAGCAGCTTAGCACAGGGAAATGGTTCACCCCTCCACTTT
-	-	TRBV4-1	19	TRBJ1-5	CASSPGTLDGVYSNQPQHF	TGCGCCAGCAGCCCGGGGACTCTTGACGGGGTTTATAGCAATCAGCCCCAGCATTTT
-	-	TRBV2	15	TRBJ1-5	CASRRTGDSNQPQHF	TGTGCCAGCAGGCGGACGGGAGATAGCAATCAGCCCCAGCATTTT
-	TRBD1	TRBV4-2	14	TRBJ1-2	CASSQEDRGYGYTF	TGTGCCAGCAGCCAAGAGGACAGGGGCTATGGCTACACCTTC
-	TRBD2	TRBV6-2/TRBV6-3	14	TRBJ2-5	CASSYPGRGGTQYF	TGTGCCAGCAGTTACCCGGGACGCGGGGGGACCCAGTACTTC
once	-	TRBV7-8	15	TRBJ1-5	CASSSANVQGQPQHF	TGTGCCAGCAGCTCGGCAAACGTCCAGGGTCAGCCCCAGCATTTT
once	TRBD2	TRBV7-9	14	TRBJ2-7	CASQESGVSYEQYF	TGTGCCAGCCAGGAGAGCGGGGTCTCCTACGAGCAGTACTTC
-	TRBD1	TRBV5-1	14	TRBJ1-2	CASSTGQGLGGYTF	TGCGCCAGCAGCACCGGACAGGGTTTGGGTGGCTACACCTTC